Presented here are 10 T cell receptor beta chains from one specimen sequenced in a study of T cell repertoires in cytomegalovirus infection. TCRdb redid the calling of the reads with MiXCR, one entry per CDR3 protein. The data contain tens of thousands of distinct CDR3 sequences, around 21% of them singletons. Antigen specificity for these receptors is unknown. Sample: CD8+ T cells from cultured PBMCs, taken from culture after CMV antigen stimulation. The source of these receptors is a human donor in good health (CMV status not recorded). Some clones in this sample may be carry-over from other donors' samples.

This chain uses TRBV27 with TRBJ1-1; 8 bases agree with TRBD1. There are 15 residues in the CDR3. Per germline, CDR1 MNHEY and CDR2 SMNVEV (reference sequence). Trimming at V came to 5 bases and at J to 0 bases, leaving 5 bases not matched to a gene. CDR3 DNA sequence: TGTGCCAGCAGTGTCAGGGGGCGGATGAACACTGAAGCTTTCTTT. Translated, it gives CASSVRGRMNTEAFF.

DNA for the CDR3: TGTGCCAGCAGTGGAGGGCTCTCCTACAATGAGCAGTTCTTC. It yields the protein CASSGGLSYNEQFF. The chain is built from TRBV6-5 and TRBJ2-1; D might be TRBD2 (6 bases). This CDR3 region has 14 residues. Germline V gene sequence: CDR1 MNHEY, CDR2 SVGAGI. The germline V and J ends were trimmed by 5 bases and 0 bases, with 8 bases remaining between them.

There are many counts of this clonotype. The V and J genes are TRBV7-2 and TRBJ1-2; 12 positions agree with TRBD1. V lost 0 bases to trimming and J lost 6 bases; unmatched junction nucleotides: 5. Germline V CDR1 and CDR2: SGHTA, FQGNSA. CDR3 length: 16 amino acids. This chain's CDR3 is CASSLATGQGADGYTF. The DNA for the CDR3 is TGTGCCAGCAGCTTAGCTACGGGACAGGGGGCGGATGGCTACACCTTC.

The chain employs TRBV6-4 and TRBJ2-2; tentatively, D is TRBD1 (7 bases). Germline V gene lookup returns CDR1 MRHNA and CDR2 SNTAGT. The CDR3 length is 18 residues. V was trimmed by 3 bases and J by 1 base, leaving 18 bases between them. The CDR3 coding sequence is TGTGCCAGCAGTGAAGACAGGGTCCGACTAGAGAACACCGGGGAGCTGTTTTTT. It codes for CASSEDRVRLENTGELFF.

The rearrangement joins TRBV7-3 to TRBJ2-1; 9 nucleotides agree with TRBD2. Germline CDR1 SGHTA, CDR2 FQGTGA. This CDR3 is 16 amino acids long. The J segment lost 2 bases and the V segment lost 2 bases, leaving 4 bases of the junction unmatched. The CDR3 DNA sequence: TGTGCCAGCAGCTTACGAGCGGGGGGTACCTACAATGAGCAGTTCTTC. This gives the protein CASSLRAGGTYNEQFF.

A note on this clonotype: Compared with germline, one end of the junction differs, possibly owing to a read error. The V gene is TRBV20-1, the J gene TRBJ1-1; TRBD1 is a possible D gene (6 bases). Germline V CDR1 and CDR2: DFQATT, SNEGSKA (reference sequence). CDR3 size: 8 residues. Here the CDR3 DNA reads TGCAGTGCTCTTAACAGGGATTTT. Translating it yields CSALNRDF.

This clonotype was seen many times. V is TRBV7-6 and J is TRBJ2-6; no firm D call. The length of the CDR3 is 15 residues. Between the trimmed V and J ends, which lost 4 bases and 4 bases, there was a span of 11 bases. CDR1 is SGHVS, CDR2 FNYEAQ, per germline. The CDR3 DNA sequence: TGTGCCAGCAGCTATCGACGGGCGGGGGCCAACGTCCTGACTTTC. It encodes CASSYRRAGANVLTF.

The chain couples TRBV4-1 to TRBJ2-4; 7 bases align to TRBD2. This CDR3 comprises 17 residues. Germline V gives CDR1 MGHRA, CDR2 YSYEKL. V was pared by 0 bases and J by 4 bases, with 9 bases of the junction left unmatched. The CDR3 protein is CASSQDGSGVNKNIQYF. The CDR3 DNA reads as TGCGCCAGCAGCCAAGATGGAAGCGGGGTTAATAAAAACATTCAGTACTTC.

This clonotype was seen many times. This chain's CDR3 is CASSQGYGYTF. The CDR3 DNA reads TGCGCCAGCAGCCAGGGCTATGGCTACACCTTC. The chain couples TRBV4-1 to TRBJ1-2; D is unresolved. Germline V gene data show CDR1 as MGHRA and CDR2 as YSYEKL. The V end lost 3 bases, the J end lost 4 bases, and 3 bases lay between the germline ends. The CDR3 loop spans 11 amino acids.

The rearrangement uses TRBV7-9 and TRBJ1-4; 7 bases fit TRBD1. This CDR3 spans 15 amino acids. J lost 7 bases, V lost 5 bases, and 10 bases had no gene match. Germline V gives CDR1 SEHNR, CDR2 FQNEAQ (reference sequence). CDR3 region: CASSERDRGLEKLFF. Here the CDR3 DNA reads TGTGCCAGCAGCGAGCGGGACAGAGGGCTTGAAAAACTGTTTTTT.